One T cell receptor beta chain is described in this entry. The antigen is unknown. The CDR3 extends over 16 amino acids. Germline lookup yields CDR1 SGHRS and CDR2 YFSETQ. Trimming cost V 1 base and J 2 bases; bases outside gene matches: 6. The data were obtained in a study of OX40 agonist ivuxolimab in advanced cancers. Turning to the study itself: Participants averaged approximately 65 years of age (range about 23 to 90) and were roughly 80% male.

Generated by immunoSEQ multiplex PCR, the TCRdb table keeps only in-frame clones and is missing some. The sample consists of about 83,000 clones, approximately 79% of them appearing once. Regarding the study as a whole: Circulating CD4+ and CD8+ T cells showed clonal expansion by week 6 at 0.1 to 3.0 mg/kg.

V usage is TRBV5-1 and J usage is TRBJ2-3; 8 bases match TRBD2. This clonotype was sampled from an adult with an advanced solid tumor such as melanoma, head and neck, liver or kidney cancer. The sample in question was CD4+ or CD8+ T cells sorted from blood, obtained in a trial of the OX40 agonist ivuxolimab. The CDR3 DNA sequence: TGCGCCAGCAGCTTGATTAGCGGGGCAGTCACAGATACGCAGTATTTT. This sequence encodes CASSLISGAVTDTQYF.